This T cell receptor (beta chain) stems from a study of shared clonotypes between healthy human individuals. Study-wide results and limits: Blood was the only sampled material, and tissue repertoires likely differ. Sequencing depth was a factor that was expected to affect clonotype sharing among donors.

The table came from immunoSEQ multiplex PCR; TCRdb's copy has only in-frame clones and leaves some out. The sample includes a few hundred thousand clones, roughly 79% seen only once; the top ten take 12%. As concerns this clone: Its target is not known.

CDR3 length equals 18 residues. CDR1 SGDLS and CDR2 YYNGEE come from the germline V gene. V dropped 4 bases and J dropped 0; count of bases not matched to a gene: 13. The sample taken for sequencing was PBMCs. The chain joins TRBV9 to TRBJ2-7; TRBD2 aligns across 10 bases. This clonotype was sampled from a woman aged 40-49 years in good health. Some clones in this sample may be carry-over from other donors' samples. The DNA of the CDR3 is TGTGCCAGCAGCACTAGTGCCCTAGCGGGAGACGGCTCCTACGAGCAGTACTTC. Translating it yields CASSTSALAGDGSYEQYF.